This T cell receptor (beta chain) was observed in a study of Ad26.COV2.S vaccination and SARS-CoV-2 variants. Treatment given: some 20 received Ad26.COV2.S at low or high dose, single or two shots; about 5 received placebo; per-sample allocation not given. Each sample was drawn 63 days after the first injection (of vaccine or placebo). This clone was recorded a few times. With 0 bases removed from V and 4 bases from J, the gap between germline ends came to 7 bases. CDR1 and CDR2 (germline): MNHNY, SVGAGI (reference sequence). The CDR3 has 14 residues. The table came from immunoSEQ multiplex PCR; TCRdb's copy has only in-frame clones and leaves some out. The sample includes 200,000 to 250,000 clones, around 87% seen only once; the top ten take around a tenth.

The rearrangement uses TRBV6-6 and TRBJ1-5, with no clear D. This specimen consisted of peripheral blood, obtained in a trial of Ad26.COV2.S vaccine versus placebo. The sequence came from a person aged 18-65 years who received the Ad26.COV2.S COVID-19 vaccine or a placebo. The CDR3 protein is CASSYSSENQPQHF. The CDR3 DNA follows: TGTGCCAGCAGTTACTCGTCAGAGAATCAGCCCCAGCATTTT.